This T cell receptor (beta chain) originates from a study of T-cell memory formation after mild COVID-19. Whole-study results and caveats: Those CD4+ clones that contracted were mainly in CM and EM (CD8+ ones in EMRA). The pre-infection memory compartment contained some responding clones, suggesting cross-reactive memory joined.

Sample barcodes and UMIs were carried by the TCR alpha and TCR beta cDNA libraries that 5'RACE generated with constant-segment primers. Via MiXCR, TCRdb re-called the 5' RACE reads, giving one row per CDR3 protein. This repertoire shows under 700,000 distinct CDR3 sequences, just over 20% found once; its top ten account for 9.5% to 15%. This clonotype was counted only a few times. Its antigen remains unidentified. The ends were cut back, 5 bases at V and 2 bases at J, with 10 bases in the middle. CDR3 size: 13 residues. The germline V gene encodes CDR1 SEHNR and CDR2 FQNEAQ (reference sequence). Sequencing was carried out using PBMCs or a T cell subset sorted from them (not recorded which). The sequence was obtained from an adult woman who had mild COVID-19 (a few samples of this study predate the infection). Cell type and time point are not known. J is TRBJ2-7 and V is TRBV7-9; D unresolved. The CDR3 DNA sequence: TGTGCCAGCAGCCCTCTTTACGCCTACGAGCAGTACTTC. Translating gives CASSPLYAYEQYF.